This T cell receptor beta chain was found in a study of human T cells and chemical hapten exposure (dated by TCRdb to about 2021). Study-level background: Libraries were pooled for sequencing, and per-sample TCR yields varied mainly because of small differences in library volumes within the pool. Peripheral blood TCR repertoire changes were tracked in vivo in alopecia patients during primary and secondary sensitization to the hapten diphenylcyclopropenone (DPC). Each blood RNA sample was used to sequence both TCR alpha and TCR beta chains.

As encoded in the germline V gene (reference sequence), CDR1 is DFQATT while CDR2 is SNEGSKA. The V end loses 1 base and the J end loses 9 bases, and a stretch of 19 bases separates them. The CDR3 sequence holds 16 residues, the cysteine and phenylalanine included. The retained sequence is limited to the CDR3, 48 bases, with the frame set at the first base. Study-wide findings and limitations: DPC sensitization did not change how many TCRs were above 1 in 1000 frequency, and no evidence was found of alterations in global repertoire structure. Repeated subsampling changed both the strength of the expansion versus patch-test correlation and the threshold at which the correlation became significant.

In this sample, this clonotype turned up a few times. Its specific antigen is unknown. No qualities accompany the bases; no much larger clone lies one base away. The time point label of this sample denotes: healthy volunteer bleed at 6 weeks. Total RNA was isolated from unfractionated whole blood collected in Tempus Blood RNA tubes. As TCR sequencing controls, roughly 5 healthy volunteers were used, with blood taken at day 0, 2 weeks and 6 weeks. The library was made by RACE. Sequencing relied on a NextSeq 500. During library preparation, unique molecular identifiers were attached to individual cDNA molecules so that TCRs could be counted quantitatively and reproducibly. In the authors' own workflow: The median number of TCRs per sample was 95,638, ranging from roughly 23,224 to 690,600. The Decombinator software suite was used to annotate V, J and CDR3 in the TCR reads. For PS versus PT1 abundance plots, all samples were subsampled to the same number of TCRs (28,000). Expanded TCRs were defined as absent before sensitization and observed at least eight times at the 2-week time point. TCRdb reanalyzed the raw reads on its own, using fastp at Q25 for trimming and MiXCR for clone calling, and kept in-frame beta chains. Entries that share a CDR3 protein sequence are merged under the most common genes and DNA. These V and J calls rely on TCRdb rather than the paper's analysis. This sample holds tens of thousands of distinct CDR3 sequences; 5.5% were observed only once. Together, the top ten hold over 10% of the sample.

Material for sequencing was whole blood. This chain joins TRBV20-1 to TRBJ1-6; a confident D gene designation cannot be given. The origin of this receptor is a human donor in good health. Some clones in this sample may be carry-over from other donors' samples. The DNA sequence is TGCAGTGCTAGAGCAGTGGATGGACTATACGGTTCACCCCTCCACTTT. The encoded protein is CSARAVDGLYGSPLHF.